This TCR beta chain is from a study of cytomegalovirus exposure and HLA in healthy donors. PCR amplification relied on 60 Vbeta primers (plus 13 Jbeta primers). The assay was immunoSEQ multiplex PCR, and TCRdb's table has in-frame clones only and misses some. The data show approximately 190,000 clones, around 88% seen once. Points on this clone: The antigen is unknown.

The V and J ends lost 3 bases and 3 bases, in that order; junction bases with no gene match: 7. Germline V gene sequence: CDR1 SGHAT, CDR2 FQNNGV. The CDR3 covers 15 residues. Study observations and caveats: Highest at DRB1 and lowest at HLA-C, TCR association rates differed among HLA loci in a later analysis. V- and J-gene trimming in TCR beta was tied to a missense DCLRE1C variant by an analysis performed later. V segments that were indistinguishable, TRBV6-2 and TRBV6-3 among them, were omitted from analysis.

Donors were ostensibly healthy at sampling, although undocumented immune exposures were probable. The source of this sequence is a middle-aged man in good health and CMV-seropositive. The material sequenced was PBMCs. The chain recombines TRBV11-2 with TRBJ2-5; 7 bases are shared with TRBD1. The CDR3 here is CASSLKQGSKETQYF. The CDR3 nucleotides read TGTGCCAGCAGCTTGAAACAGGGGTCCAAAGAGACCCAGTACTTC.